The sequence of this TCR beta chain was determined in a study of blood T cell repertoires in COVID-19. Per the study methods: It was from reference gene primer amplification that nucleated cell counts were estimated. Libraries were prepared by immunoSEQ multiplex PCR; TCRdb keeps only in-frame clonotypes and omits some of them. The V and J calls and clone size come from that table; D and trimming were worked out from the DNA. The sample shows roughly 200,000 clones, 76% of them seen only once. The TCR was taken from a woman between 50 and 59 years old with active or convalescent COVID-19. Sequencing used peripheral blood.

As DNA, the CDR3 is TGTGCCAGTAATCCTACCAGGGGCCCCGGGGAGCTGTTTTTT. Translated, it gives CASNPTRGPGELFF. J is TRBJ2-2 and V is TRBV19; D may be TRBD1 (6 bases). The CDR3 spans 14 residues. V lost 7 bases and J lost 6, with 15 bases in between. Germline V gives CDR1 LNHDA, CDR2 SQIVND (reference sequence).